A selection of T cell receptor beta chains follows, all from one sample in a study of T-cell reconstitution after alpha-beta-depleted transplantation in children. Each CDR3 protein gets one entry after TCRdb re-called the PCR reads with MiXCR. The table shows 450,000 to 600,000 distinct CDR3 sequences, with 10% occurring only once. The input for sequencing was PBMCs, taken before TCRalphabeta/CD19-depleted stem cell transplant. These receptors all come from a child aged 2 to 10 with inherited bone marrow failure, due to receive a stem cell transplant. Each CDR3 is given with its conserved first and last residue. Each record gives: D gene, J gene, V gene, clone size, CDR3 DNA, CDR3 protein. D genes are given only for firm matches. Part of the rows lack a size; the others show once, few, many or a class for expanded clones.

>-|TRBJ2-3|TRBV19|few
TGTGCCAGTAGTCAACAGGTCCATAGCGGCGAAAGCACAGATACGCAGTATTTT
CASSQQVHSGESTDTQYF
>-|TRBJ2-1|TRBV5-4|-
TGTGCCAGCAGCTTTGCGGGTCCTACAATCGAGCAGTTCTTC
CASSFAGPTIEQFF
>-|TRBJ1-3|TRBV4-2|many
TGTGCCAGCAGCCAAGCTAATGGAAACACCATATATTTT
CASSQANGNTIYF
>TRBD1|TRBJ2-1|TRBV28|many
TGTGCCAGCAGGGAAGTCCAGGACAGGGATGAGCAGTTCTTC
CASREVQDRDEQFF
>-|TRBJ1-5|TRBV20-1|-
TGCAGTGCCCAGCGGACGCAGCTTTATAGCAATCAGCCCCAGCATTTT
CSAQRTQLYSNQPQHF
>-|TRBJ1-2|TRBV6-5|-
TGTGCCAGCAGTTACTCGGGCCCGAACTATGGCTACACCTTC
CASSYSGPNYGYTF
>-|TRBJ2-3|TRBV5-1|many
TGCGCCAGCAGCTTGAGCCAGGGGAGCGATACGCAGTATTTT
CASSLSQGSDTQYF
>-|TRBJ1-1|TRBV5-8|many
TGTGCCAGCAGCTTGTTTCGGGGATTAAGCACTGAAGCTTTCTTT
CASSLFRGLSTEAFF
>TRBD2|TRBJ2-1|TRBV3-1|many
TGTGCCAGCAATGAGGGGACTAGCAACGGTGAGCAGTTCTTC
CASNEGTSNGEQFF
>-|TRBJ2-1|TRBV20-1|many
TGCAGTGCTCGTAGTGGGACTCTCCCCGCGGGGGAGCAGTTCTTC
CSARSGTLPAGEQFF
>TRBD2|TRBJ2-1|TRBV11-2|-
TGTGCCAGCAGCTTAGTCGGACTAGCGGGAGGGCCTTACAATGAGCAGTTCTTC
CASSLVGLAGGPYNEQFF
>TRBD1|TRBJ2-1|TRBV6-5|many
TGTGCCAGCAGGATCGATGGACAGGCCTACAATGAGCAGTTCTTC
CASRIDGQAYNEQFF
>TRBD1|TRBJ1-3|TRBV12-3/TRBV12-4|few
TGTGCCAGCAGACATGGGACAGGGGCCTCTGGAAACACCATATATTTT
CASRHGTGASGNTIYF
>-|TRBJ1-2|TRBV24-1|many
TGTGCCACCAGTGCCACCGGACGGGAGGGCTATGGCTACACCTTC
CATSATGREGYGYTF
>TRBD1|TRBJ2-5|TRBV12-3/TRBV12-4|many
TGTGCCAGCTCACGACAGGGGGAGACCCAGTACTTC
CASSRQGETQYF